Listed here is a single T cell receptor beta chain. The clone's antigen remains unknown. The sample holds no much larger clone one base away, and base qualities are not on file. The treatment or condition label, as the study defines it: randomized to nivolumab then ipilimumab (arm A) or the reverse (arm B). Prior DNA-damaging chemotherapy had not been received by any trial patient. CheckMate 064, a randomized, open-label phase II trial of sequential checkpoint blockade, was the source of the samples, all of which came from patients with melanoma. Genomic DNA from formalin-fixed paraffin-embedded (FFPE) tissue samples was used for tumor TCR sequencing. The immunoSEQ Assay was used to immunosequence TCRbeta CDR3 regions from genomic DNA. Genomic DNA was amplified by bias-controlled multiplex PCR before high-throughput sequencing. Processing in the source paper ran as follows. To quantify the absolute abundance of each unique TCRbeta CDR3 region, the sequences were collapsed and filtered. Clonality, defined as 1 minus Pielou's evenness, was calculated using only productive rearrangements. To compute tumor T-cell fraction, TCRbeta template counts were normalized to usable DNA, with usable DNA estimated from several housekeeping genes. A previously published method was used to identify clones with significantly greater frequencies in on-treatment samples than in baseline samples. In TCRdb, the immuneACCESS table is reduced to in-frame sequences with V and J assigned. These tables do not hold every clone; where another copy was compared, an unresolved V gene accounts for under half, and the others remain unexplained. The V and J calls and clone size are taken from that table; D and trimming were inferred from the DNA. The table for this sample lists about 9,500 clones; 20% to 25% of them were counted only once. The top ten clonotypes cover more than 13% of the sample.

The data derive from a study of sequential checkpoint blockade in melanoma (dated by TCRdb to between 2017 and 2020). Context from the whole study: Patients were assigned by 1:1 randomization to either first-line nivolumab followed by ipilimumab (arm A) or ipilimumab followed by nivolumab (arm B). Maintenance nivolumab was given following each of the two trial sequences. DNA from around 90 pretreatment melanoma tumor samples underwent TCRbeta immunosequencing. Matched tumor biopsies were taken from approximately 20 patients before treatment and at week 13, after single-agent nivolumab (arm A) or ipilimumab (arm B). In 60% to 85% of the matched pre- and post-treatment tumor biopsy pairs, both biopsies came from the same lesion. Results and caveats for the whole study, not just this receptor: Tumor T-cell fraction and clonality were found to correlate with PD-L1 staining and CD8+ T-cell counts but not with mutational load. Within-arm analyses of tumor T-cell fraction were constrained by small sample sizes and reduced statistical power. Larger, independent patient cohorts are needed to validate the response-prediction model that combines TCR metrics and mutation burden. Among patients in the nivolumab-first arm (arm A), tumor TIL clonality before treatment was associated with response (P = .04). Patients whose tumor T-cell fraction and clonality increased by week 13 were about 30 times more likely to achieve clinical benefit.

The CDR3 starts with the cysteine, ends with the phenylalanine, and has 15 residues. The kept DNA is CDR3 alone, 45 bases in frame from the first base. Trimming removed 5 bases from V and 2 bases from J, leaving 14 bases between the germline ends. CDR1 SGHNT and CDR2 YENEEA are derived from the germline V gene. The sample in question was tumor tissue (inferred from file names), obtained from a patient given nivolumab and ipilimumab in sequence. Recombination linked TRBV11-3 to TRBJ2-3; the D gene remains uncertain. The source of this sequence is a human donor with melanoma. The DNA reads as follows: TGTGCCAGCAGCCGACTTTTGGTCAACACAGATACGCAGTATTTT. Its amino acids are CASSRLLVNTDTQYF.